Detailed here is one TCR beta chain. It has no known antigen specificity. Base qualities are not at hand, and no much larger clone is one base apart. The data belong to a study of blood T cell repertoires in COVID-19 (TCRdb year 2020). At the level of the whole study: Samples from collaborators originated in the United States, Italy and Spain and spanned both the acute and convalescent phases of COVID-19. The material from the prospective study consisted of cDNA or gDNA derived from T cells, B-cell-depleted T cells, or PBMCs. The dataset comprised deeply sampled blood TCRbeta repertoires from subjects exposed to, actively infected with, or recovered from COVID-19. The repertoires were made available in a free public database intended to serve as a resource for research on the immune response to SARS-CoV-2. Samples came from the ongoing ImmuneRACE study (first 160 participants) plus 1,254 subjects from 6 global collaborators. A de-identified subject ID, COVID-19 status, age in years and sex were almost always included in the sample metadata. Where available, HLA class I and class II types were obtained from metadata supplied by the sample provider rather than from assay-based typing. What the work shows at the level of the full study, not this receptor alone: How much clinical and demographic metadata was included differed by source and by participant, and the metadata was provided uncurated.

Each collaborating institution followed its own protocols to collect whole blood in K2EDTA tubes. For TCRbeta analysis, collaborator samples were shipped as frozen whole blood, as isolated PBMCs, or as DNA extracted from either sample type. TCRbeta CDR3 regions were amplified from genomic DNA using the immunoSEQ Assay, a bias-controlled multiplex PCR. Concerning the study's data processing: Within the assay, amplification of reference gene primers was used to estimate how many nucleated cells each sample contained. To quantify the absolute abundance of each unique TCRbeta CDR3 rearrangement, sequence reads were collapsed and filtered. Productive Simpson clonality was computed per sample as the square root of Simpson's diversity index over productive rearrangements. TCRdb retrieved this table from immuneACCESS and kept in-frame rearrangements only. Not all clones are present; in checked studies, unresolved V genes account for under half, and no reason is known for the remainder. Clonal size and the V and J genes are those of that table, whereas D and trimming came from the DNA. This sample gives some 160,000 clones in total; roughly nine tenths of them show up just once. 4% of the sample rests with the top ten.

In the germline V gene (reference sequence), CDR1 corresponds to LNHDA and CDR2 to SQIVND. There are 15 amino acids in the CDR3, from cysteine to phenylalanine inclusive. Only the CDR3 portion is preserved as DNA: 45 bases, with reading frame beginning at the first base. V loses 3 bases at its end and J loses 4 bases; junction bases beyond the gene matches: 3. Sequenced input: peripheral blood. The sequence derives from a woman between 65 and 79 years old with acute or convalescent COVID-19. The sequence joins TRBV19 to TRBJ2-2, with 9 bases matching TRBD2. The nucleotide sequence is TGTGCCAGTAGTATGCGGGGGGGCGTCACCGGGGAGCTGTTTTTT. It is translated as CASSMRGGVTGELFF.